One sample yielded the 21 T cell receptor beta chains listed below, sequenced in a study of T cells after yellow fever vaccination. TCRdb called the 5' RACE reads again in MiXCR, with one record for every CDR3 protein. The repertoire holds about 350,000 distinct CDR3 sequences, with around a tenth as singletons. Sequenced material: PBMCs, taken on the day of the first yellow fever vaccination. Source of these receptors: a man aged 18 to 35 who received the YFV17D yellow fever vaccine.

About this clonotype itself: The junction does not match germline at one end; this may be a read error. The genes are TRBV4-3 and TRBJ1-5; D gene uncertain. Germline V CDR1 and CDR2: LGHNA, YSLEER. The CDR3 is 18 amino acids. The CDR3 loop reads CASSPFFESSASNRPQHF. CDR3 DNA: TGCGCCAGCAGCCCGTTTTTTGAGTCCTCTGCGAGCAATCGGCCCCAGCATTTT.

This clonotype was detected only a few times. The chain combines TRBV11-1 with TRBJ2-3, with 13 bases aligning to TRBD2. This CDR3 comprises 18 residues. Trimming removed 3 bases from V and 2 bases from J; junction bases left unmatched: 8. Germline-derived CDR1 and CDR2 are SGHAT and FQDESV (reference sequence). CDR3: CASSFGLAGAPPTDTQYF. The CDR3 coding sequence is TGTGCCAGCAGCTTCGGACTAGCGGGAGCTCCTCCCACAGATACGCAGTATTTT.

Ten or more counts support this clonotype. The chain recombines TRBV5-1 with TRBJ2-3, with a weak D call TRBD1 (5 bases). This CDR3 has 15 residues. Germline CDR1 SGHRS, CDR2 YFSETQ. Trimming took 0 bases from V and 0 from J, leaving 8 bases between them. CDR3 residues: CASSLVTASTDTQYF. CDR3 bases: TGCGCCAGCAGCTTGGTGACAGCAAGCACAGATACGCAGTATTTT.

The V and J genes are TRBV29-1 and TRBJ1-4; D uncertain. Trimming stripped 6 bases from V and 4 bases from J, with 9 bases between. The V gene's germline CDR1 is SQVTM and CDR2 ANQGSEA. The CDR3 runs 12 residues. The CDR3 loop is CSVLNNNEKLFF. The CDR3 DNA is TGCAGCGTCCTGAATAATAATGAAAAACTGTTTTTT.

This clonotype was detected many times. The V and J genes are TRBV30 and TRBJ1-2; unclear D gene. Germline values: CDR1 GTSNPN, CDR2 SVGIG (reference sequence). V lost 0 bases, J lost 0 bases, and 5 bases lay in between. The CDR3 extends over 13 amino acids. CDR3 DNA sequence: TGTGCCTGGAGTGTGGAAGCTAACTATGGCTACACCTTC. Its protein is CAWSVEANYGYTF.

The V gene is TRBV4-1, the J gene TRBJ2-3, with 11 bases identical to TRBD2. In germline, CDR1 is MGHRA, CDR2 YSYEKL. V shed 6 bases, J shed 7 bases, and the junction held 12 bases outside the gene matches. There are 16 residues in the CDR3. CDR3 protein: CASRLLAGAWGNTQYF. CDR3 coding DNA: TGCGCCAGCAGATTACTAGCGGGGGCCTGGGGCAATACGCAGTATTTT.

The chain employs TRBV13 and TRBJ2-1, with TRBD1 matching over 8 bases. Germline CDR1 and CDR2: PRHDT and FYEKMQ (reference sequence). J was trimmed by 7 bases and V by 6 bases; bases with no gene match: 8. The CDR3 length is 14 residues. The CDR3: CASRSGGAGNEQFF. For the CDR3, the DNA is TGTGCCAGCAGGTCAGGGGGCGCGGGGAATGAGCAGTTCTTC.

Ten or more counts support this clonotype. The chain is built from TRBV29-1 and TRBJ1-1; unclear D gene. V was cut by 7 bases and J by 0 bases, with 12 bases left in between. This CDR3 region has 13 residues. In germline, CDR1 is SQVTM, CDR2 ANQGSEA. The DNA of the CDR3 is TGCAGCGCGGAAGACGGGATGAACACTGAAGCTTTCTTT. Translated, it gives CSAEDGMNTEAFF.

This chain joins TRBV29-1 and TRBJ2-7; TRBD1 is a possible D gene (6 bases). Germline loops: CDR1 SQVTM, CDR2 ANQGSEA. Trimming pared 4 bases from V and 1 base from J, leaving 11 bases between. The CDR3 contains 13 residues. The CDR3 coding sequence is TGCAGCGTTGCAGGGGCGCGTTCCTACGAGCAGTACTTC. It encodes CSVAGARSYEQYF.

The CDR3 reads CASSPPLGQETQYF. In nucleotides, the CDR3 is TGTGCCAGCAGTCCCCCCCTTGGTCAAGAGACCCAGTACTTC. The rearrangement joins TRBV7-2 to TRBJ2-5; the D is unclear. CDR3 length equals 14 residues. Trimming removed 6 bases from V and 2 bases from J, with 13 bases in between. Germline V gene sequence: CDR1 SGHTA, CDR2 FQGNSA.

This chain links TRBV11-3 with TRBJ2-1, with D perhaps matching TRBD1 (7 bases). V was shortened by 1 base and J by 5 bases, with 12 bases between the two germline ends. This CDR3 comprises 15 residues. Germline lookup yields CDR1 SGHNT and CDR2 YENEEA. CDR3 sequence reads: CASSLAGGPHNEQFF. As DNA, the CDR3 is TGTGCCAGCAGCTTAGCAGGGGGGCCTCACAATGAGCAGTTCTTC.

This clonotype occurred many times. The chain employs TRBV5-1 and TRBJ1-4; no definite D call. This CDR3 is built from 14 residues. Germline V gene data show CDR1 as SGHRS and CDR2 as YFSETQ. The V gene lost 0 bases and the J gene lost 1 base, with 4 bases spanning the gap. The CDR3 sequence: CASSLGGTNEKLFF. CDR3 DNA: TGCGCCAGCAGCTTGGGTGGAACTAATGAAAAACTGTTTTTT.

The chain has TRBV7-2 and TRBJ2-2; TRBD2 is a possible D gene (6 bases). Germline V gives CDR1 SGHTA, CDR2 FQGNSA. There are 14 residues in the CDR3. With 7 bases removed from V and 3 bases from J, the gap between germline ends came to 12 bases. The CDR3 region is CASTPAGDTGELFF. CDR3 sequence (DNA): TGTGCCAGCACCCCAGCGGGTGACACCGGGGAGCTGTTTTTT.

The CDR3 DNA is TGTGCCAGTAGCCCGGACAGGGGGACCATGAACACTGAAGCTTTCTTT. Protein sequence: CASSPDRGTMNTEAFF. This chain joins TRBV19 and TRBJ1-1; TRBD1 matches at 10 bases. CDR1 and CDR2 from the germline V gene are LNHDA and SQIVND (reference sequence). CDR3 length: 16 residues. Losses at the gene ends were 6 bases for V and 0 bases for J; bases not matched to a gene: 7. The full variable domain, with the rest looked up from reference TRBV19 and TRBJ1-1, is DGGITQSPKYLFRKEGQNVTLSCEQNLNHDAMYWYRQDPGQGLRLIYYSQIVNDFQKGDIAEGYSVSREKKESFPLTVTSAQKNPTAFYLCASSPDRGTMNTEAFFGQGTRLTVV.

This clonotype was observed at least ten times. The CDR3 here is CASSLGGGDHLGQYF. The CDR3 DNA sequence: TGTGCCAGCAGTTTAGGGGGGGGCGACCACCTCGGGCAGTATTTT. V is TRBV12-3 or TRBV12-4 and J is TRBJ2-3; D is possibly TRBD2 (7 bases). The CDR3 length is 15 residues. V lost 1 base to trimming and J lost 11 bases, with 19 bases between them.

This clonotype was recorded at least ten times. The CDR3 DNA is TGTGCCAGCAGCTGGGTGGATACGCAGTATTTT. Translation gives CASSWVDTQYF. The chain couples TRBV5-6 to TRBJ2-3; no clear D gene. The V gene lost 3 bases and the J gene lost 6 bases, with 5 bases spanning the gap. The CDR3 sequence is 11 residues long. Germline values: CDR1 SGHDT, CDR2 YYEEEE.

This clonotype was seen a few times. The rearrangement joins TRBV6-1 to TRBJ1-4; 8 bases are shared with TRBD1. The germline V gene has CDR1 MNHNS and CDR2 SASEGT. J lost 7 bases, V lost 6 bases, and 7 bases had no gene match. The CDR3 sequence is 14 residues long. The CDR3 bases are TGTGCCAGCAGCCCCGGACAGGGTGGTGAAAAACTGTTTTTT. It encodes CASSPGQGGEKLFF.

This sequence joins TRBV6-2 or TRBV6-3 and TRBJ2-2, with a possible D match to TRBD1 (5 bases). Germline V gives CDR1 MNHEY, CDR2 SVGEGT. The CDR3 runs to 16 residues. Trimming cost V 7 bases and J 1 base, with 16 bases left between them. As DNA, the CDR3 is TGTGCCAGCACCCTCCAGGCAGGGAAGAACACCGGGGAGCTGTTTTTT. Translated, it gives CASTLQAGKNTGELFF.

This clonotype was counted ten times or more. The rearrangement joins TRBV15 to TRBJ1-6; D is undetermined. CDR1 is LNHNV, CDR2 YYDKDF, per germline (reference sequence). Trimming stripped 0 bases from V and 7 bases from J, with 1 base between. The CDR3 extends over 12 amino acids. The CDR3, as DNA: TGTGCCACCAGCAGAGAAAATTCACCCCTCCACTTT. Its protein is CATSRENSPLHF.

Only a few counts were recorded for this clonotype. V gene TRBV3-1 combines with J gene TRBJ1-5; D gene unclear. Germline V gene lookup returns CDR1 LGHDT and CDR2 YNNKEL (reference sequence). The CDR3 loop spans 14 amino acids. Trimming shortened V by 2 bases and J by 4 bases, and 9 bases separated the two germline ends. CDR3 sequence reads: CASSQSARNQPQHF. The CDR3 bases are TGTGCCAGCAGCCAATCGGCCAGGAATCAGCCCCAGCATTTT.

The chain is built from TRBV5-6 and TRBJ1-6, with TRBD1 as a possible D gene (6 bases). V was clipped by 0 bases and J by 6 bases, with 13 bases between them. The CDR3 runs to 16 residues. Germline loops: CDR1 SGHDT, CDR2 YYEEEE. CDR3 sequence (DNA): TGTGCCAGCAGCTTGGACAGGGTCAAGGGTAATTCACCCCTCCACTTT. This sequence encodes CASSLDRVKGNSPLHF.